The 2 T cell receptor beta chains in this list originate from one sample, sequenced in a study of T cells in Graves' hyperthyroidism and ophthalmopathy. The investigators amplified TCR beta CDR3 regions from RNA transcripts. The TCR CDR3 first-round RT-PCR relied on the HTBI primer set. TCRdb re-called the multiplex PCR reads with MiXCR, one entry per CDR3 protein. The data contain 500,000 to 600,000 distinct CDR3 sequences, 16% of them singletons. Sequenced sample: blood. These receptors were taken from a woman aged 18 to 35 with Graves' hyperthyroidism.

CDR3 in DNA: TGCAGTGCTGGGAGGACCTACGAGCAGTACTTC. Its protein product is CSAGRTYEQYF. The gene calls are TRBV20-1 and TRBJ2-7, with TRBD2 as a possible D gene (6 bases). The CDR3 spans 11 residues. Trimming stripped 5 bases from V and 2 bases from J, with 7 bases between. From germline, CDR1 is DFQATT and CDR2 SNEGSKA (reference sequence).

This clonotype was recorded at least ten times. The chain is built from TRBV12-3 or TRBV12-4 and TRBJ2-1; a possible D gene is TRBD2 (5 bases). The CDR3 consists of 16 residues. The V and J ends lost 4 bases and 0 bases respectively, with 13 bases between them. In nucleotides, the CDR3 is TGTGCCAGCAGTTGGGGTGTTGGAGGCTCCTACAATGAGCAGTTCTTC. This gives the protein CASSWGVGGSYNEQFF.